This TCR beta chain was captured in a study of T cells in Graves' hyperthyroidism and ophthalmopathy. Across the study: Peripheral blood was collected at initial diagnosis, before any treatment.

RNA transcripts gave rise to amplified TCR beta CDR3 regions. A first-round RT-PCR of the TCR CDR3 used the HTBI primer set. TCRdb fed the multiplex PCR reads into MiXCR, producing one record per CDR3 protein. The sample has under 350,000 distinct CDR3 sequences, 18% seen once. Hyperthyroidism was newly diagnosed in patients aged 18 to 65 (duration under 2 months). Based on clinical symptoms, serum thyroxine and TRAb, thyroid ultrasound and orbital computed tomography, diagnoses were reached. Turning to this clonotype: What it binds is not known.

Germline V gives CDR1 SGHRS, CDR2 YFSETQ. This CDR3 comprises 14 residues. V was clipped by 2 bases and J by 1 base, with 6 bases between them. Study-wide findings and caveats: Most clonotypes that expanded in the thyroid above 0.001 also showed up in blood.

The clonotype originates from a woman between 50 and 59 years old with Graves' hyperthyroidism. The sequencing input was blood. The V gene is TRBV5-1, the J gene TRBJ1-4; D remains ambiguous. The CDR3 loop is CASSFAQTNEKLFF. CDR3 DNA sequence: TGCGCCAGCAGCTTCGCGCAAACTAATGAAAAACTGTTTTTT. Variable domain in full (rest from reference TRBV5-1 and TRBJ1-4): KAGVTQTPRYLIKTRGQQVTLSCSPISGHRSVSWYQQTPGQGLQFLFEYFSETQRNKGNFPGRFSGRQFSNSRSEMNVSTLELGDSALYLCASSFAQTNEKLFFGSGTQLSVL.